The next 14 T cell receptor beta chains were all read from a single sample in a study of shared clonotypes between healthy human individuals. Clones were sequenced by immunoSEQ multiplex PCR, and TCRdb holds only the in-frame ones, with some missing. The profile shows about 180,000 clones, about 93% of them singletons. The sample comprised naive CD4+ T cells sorted from blood. Documented subset: CD45RA+ positively selected. The receptors come from a woman aged 30 to 39 in good health.

This chain joins TRBV7-2 and TRBJ1-1, with 7 bases aligning to TRBD1. The CDR3 runs to 15 residues. Germline V lookup: CDR1 SGHTA, CDR2 FQGNSA. Germline trimming cut 5 bases from V and 4 bases from J; bases unmatched to any gene: 10. Written as DNA, the CDR3 is TGTGCCAGCAGCCCAGACAGGGTACGGTTCACTGAAGCTTTCTTT. Protein product: CASSPDRVRFTEAFF.

The V call is TRBV7-2, the J call TRBJ1-1; 7 positions match TRBD1. From germline, CDR1 is SGHTA and CDR2 FQGNSA. V lost 2 bases and J lost 5; bases outside the gene matches: 5. The CDR3 has 14 amino acids. The CDR3 sequence: CASSLPGGGTEAFF. For the CDR3, the DNA is TGTGCCAGCAGCTTACCAGGGGGTGGGACTGAAGCTTTCTTT.

The chain is built from TRBV7-9 and TRBJ2-7, with D uncertain. The CDR3 covers 14 residues. Germline assignment: CDR1 SEHNR and CDR2 FQNEAQ (reference sequence). Between the trimmed V and J ends, which lost 2 bases and 2 bases, there was a span of 10 bases. The CDR3 DNA follows: TGTGCCAGCAGCTTATCCCCAGGTACCTACGAGCAGTACTTC. This codes for CASSLSPGTYEQYF. The full variable domain, its missing parts supplied by reference TRBV7-9 and TRBJ2-7, is DTGVSQNPRHKITKRGQNVTFRCDPISEHNRLYWYRQTLGQGPEFLTYFQNEAQLEKSRLLSDRFSAERPKGSFSTLEIQRTEQGDSAMYLCASSLSPGTYEQYFGPGTRLTVT.

The rearrangement joins TRBV29-1 to TRBJ2-3; 11 bases match TRBD2. The germline V gene has CDR1 SQVTM and CDR2 ANQGSEA. The CDR3 contains 17 residues. With 6 bases clipped from V and 10 bases from J, the junction kept 21 bases outside the gene matches. CDR3 in amino acids: CSVGDWGVVSGRAAQYF. The CDR3 DNA reads TGCAGCGTGGGTGACTGGGGGGTGGTTAGCGGGAGGGCGGCGCAGTATTTT.

The rearrangement joins TRBV11-2 to TRBJ1-2; possibly TRBD1 for D (6 bases). V lost 7 bases and J 4 bases, leaving 19 bases between the germline ends. CDR3 length: 15 residues. Germline CDR1 reads SGHAT; CDR2 reads FQNNGV. The CDR3: CASTEDPRGGYGYTF. Written as DNA, the CDR3 is TGTGCCAGCACCGAAGACCCCAGGGGAGGCTATGGCTACACCTTC.

This chain links TRBV28 with TRBJ1-2; 9 bases agree with TRBD1. Trimming at V came to 6 bases and at J to 4 bases, leaving 12 bases not matched to a gene. The CDR3 covers 16 residues. CDR1 is MDHEN and CDR2 is SYDVKM in the germline V gene. The CDR3 reads CASRTPGTGFFYGYTF. The CDR3 nucleotides read TGTGCCAGCAGGACCCCCGGGACAGGGTTTTTCTATGGCTACACCTTC.

The V gene is TRBV4-1, the J gene TRBJ1-5; the D gene is possibly TRBD1 (5 bases). Trimming pared 3 bases from V and 6 bases from J, leaving 6 bases between. CDR1 and CDR2 (germline): MGHRA, YSYEKL. The CDR3 extends over 12 amino acids. CDR3 bases: TGCGCCAGCAGCCAGAGGGGTCAGCCCCAGCATTTT. It is translated as CASSQRGQPQHF.

This clone was counted a single time. The chain couples TRBV5-1 to TRBJ1-1, with TRBD1 identical over 7 bases. Germline V gene data show CDR1 as SGHRS and CDR2 as YFSETQ. The CDR3 is 15 amino acids. J was trimmed by 1 base and V by 0 bases; bases with no gene match: 3. CDR3 coding DNA: TGCGCCAGCAGCTTGGGGGGACAGTGGAACACTGAAGCTTTCTTT. This gives the protein CASSLGGQWNTEAFF.

The chain carries TRBV5-1 and TRBJ2-3; the D gene could be TRBD1 or TRBD2 (5 bases each). The CDR3 runs to 15 residues. The germline V and J ends were trimmed by 4 bases and 8 bases, with 20 bases remaining between them. CDR1 is SGHRS, CDR2 YFSETQ, per germline. This CDR3 reads CASSRQQGETGTQYF. The CDR3 coding sequence is TGCGCCAGCAGCCGTCAGCAGGGAGAGACGGGTACGCAGTATTTT.

This chain connects TRBV7-3 to TRBJ1-5, with TRBD1 matching over 7 bases. V dropped 7 bases and J dropped 4; count of bases not matched to a gene: 7. The CDR3 extends over 14 amino acids. Germline CDR1 and CDR2: SGHTA and FQGTGA. CDR3 amino acids: CASTGQVMNQPQHF. The CDR3 DNA reads as TGTGCCAGCACCGGACAGGTTATGAATCAGCCCCAGCATTTT.

The CDR3, as DNA: TGTGCCAGCAGGTCTTCCGCCTCTGGAAACACCATATATTTT. Translating gives CASRSSASGNTIYF. The genes are TRBV28 and TRBJ1-3; D unclear. Germline V gene sequence: CDR1 MDHEN, CDR2 SYDVKM. V shed 6 bases and J shed 0 bases, with 9 bases lying between them. This CDR3 spans 14 amino acids.

The chain employs TRBV2 and TRBJ1-1, with D uncertain. CDR1 is SNHLY, CDR2 FYNNEI, per germline. CDR3 size: 14 residues. Trimming left V 6 bases short and J 0 bases short, with 11 bases between. CDR3 DNA: TGTGCCAGCAGCGGACGTCGATTGAACACTGAAGCTTTCTTT. Protein sequence: CASSGRRLNTEAFF.

A single count supports this clone. The chain links TRBV4-1 to TRBJ1-5, with D uncertain. The CDR3 totals 17 residues. CDR1 and CDR2 (germline): MGHRA, YSYEKL. The V end was cut by 1 base, the J end by 0 bases, with 13 bases between. In nucleotides, the CDR3 is TGCGCCAGCAGCCAAGGATTGTTAGGATATAGCAATCAGCCCCAGCATTTT. Amino acid sequence: CASSQGLLGYSNQPQHF.

The J gene is TRBJ1-1, the V gene TRBV25-1; 7 positions match TRBD1. Per germline, CDR1 MGHDK and CDR2 SYGVNS. The CDR3 totals 16 residues. J lost 0 bases, V lost 6 bases, and 10 bases had no gene match. The CDR3 loop is CASSKGQQNMNTEAFF. The CDR3 DNA sequence: TGTGCCAGCAGCAAGGGACAGCAAAATATGAACACTGAAGCTTTCTTT.